The 25 T cell receptor beta chains reported below all come from one sample, sequenced in a study of control samples from healthy donors and cancer patients. Sequencing was performed with immunoSEQ multiplex PCR; in TCRdb, only in-frame clones are kept and a portion is missing. Of over 150,000 clones in the sample, 94% were seen once. The sequenced sample was blood. Receptors were obtained from a woman younger than 30 in good health.

CDR3 region: CSVGGTGGKSYGYTF. CDR3 in DNA: TGCAGCGTTGGGGGGACAGGGGGCAAGAGCTATGGCTACACCTTC. This chain joins TRBV29-1 and TRBJ1-2; 12 nucleotides match TRBD1. The germline V gene has CDR1 SQVTM and CDR2 ANQGSEA. The CDR3 contains 15 residues. V gave up 4 bases and J gave up 4 bases; unmatched junction bases: 7. The full variable domain, with the rest looked up from reference TRBV29-1 and TRBJ1-2, is SAVISQKPSRDICQRGTSLTIQCQVDSQVTMMFWYRQQPGQSLTLIATANQGSEATYESGFVIDKFPISRPNLTFSTLTVSNMSPEDSSIYLCSVGGTGGKSYGYTFGSGTRLTVV.

The genes are TRBV27 and TRBJ1-5; D gene uncertain. The V and J ends lost 10 bases and 5 bases respectively, with 15 bases between them. This CDR3 has 13 amino acids. CDR1 is MNHEY and CDR2 is SMNVEV in the germline V gene (reference sequence). The CDR3, as DNA: TGTGCCACTTCCGAAGATTGGGATCAGCCCCAGCATTTT. This encodes CATSEDWDQPQHF.

The rearrangement links TRBV6-2 or TRBV6-3 to TRBJ1-1, with D perhaps matching TRBD1 (6 bases). The CDR3 consists of 12 residues. The V and J ends lost 6 bases and 8 bases respectively, with 13 bases between them. CDR1 and CDR2 (germline): MNHEY, SVGEGT. CDR3 DNA sequence: TGTGCCAGCAGCCCGTGGACAGAAGAAGCTTTCTTT. Translation gives CASSPWTEEAFF.

This chain links TRBV11-3 with TRBJ1-6, with a weak D call TRBD1 (5 bases). The CDR3 sequence is 13 residues long. Germline lookup yields CDR1 SGHNT and CDR2 YENEEA. V gave up 2 bases and J gave up 7 bases, with 6 bases separating them. The CDR3 coding sequence is TGTGCCAGCAGCTTACACAGGAATTCACCCCTCCACTTT. Its translation is CASSLHRNSPLHF.

The gene calls are TRBV9 and TRBJ2-7; D call uncertain. From germline, CDR1 is SGDLS and CDR2 YYNGEE. Trimming took off 4 bases at V and 3 bases at J, with 20 bases between the two ends. CDR3 length: 16 amino acids. The CDR3 sequence: CASSRGGDPLDYEQYF. The CDR3 DNA sequence: TGTGCCAGCAGCAGAGGCGGAGACCCTCTGGACTACGAGCAGTACTTC.

The gene calls are TRBV28 and TRBJ1-1; D is possibly TRBD1 (6 bases). Trimming took off 5 bases at V and 4 bases at J, with 14 bases between the two ends. The CDR3 spans 14 residues. The V gene's germline CDR1 is MDHEN and CDR2 SYDVKM. CDR3 bases: TGTGCCAGCAGTCCCCAACAGGGACTCACTGAAGCTTTCTTT. Residues: CASSPQQGLTEAFF. The full variable domain, its missing parts supplied by reference TRBV28 and TRBJ1-1, is DVKVTQSSRYLVKRTGEKVFLECVQDMDHENMFWYRQDPGLGLRLIYFSYDVKMKEKGDIPEGYSVSREKKERFSLILESASTNQTSMYLCASSPQQGLTEAFFGQGTRLTVV.

V and J are TRBV9 and TRBJ2-2; tentative D call: TRBD1 (5 bases). Trimming stripped 5 bases from V and 0 bases from J, with 11 bases between. In germline, CDR1 is SGDLS, CDR2 YYNGEE. The length of the CDR3 is 15 residues. The CDR3 sequence is CASRGRDTNTGELFF. The CDR3 DNA reads TGTGCCAGCAGGGGCAGGGATACGAACACCGGGGAGCTGTTTTTT.

The chain combines TRBV19 with TRBJ1-2; no firm D call. The CDR3 contains 15 residues. In germline, CDR1 is LNHDA, CDR2 SQIVND (reference sequence). V was trimmed by 6 bases and J by 8 bases, leaving 22 bases between them. The CDR3, as DNA: TGTGCCAGTAGGGGATTATCGGTTGGCGGACGCGGCTACACCTTC. It yields the protein CASRGLSVGGRGYTF.

The J gene is TRBJ1-4, the V gene TRBV7-9; unclear D gene. V lost 5 bases and J 0 bases, leaving 13 bases between the germline ends. Germline V CDR1 and CDR2: SEHNR, FQNEAQ (reference sequence). The CDR3 loop spans 16 amino acids. CDR3 residues: CASSLGWGATNEKLFF. In DNA, the CDR3 is TGTGCCAGCAGCCTCGGGTGGGGTGCAACTAATGAAAAACTGTTTTTT. The whole variable domain, remainder taken from reference TRBV7-9 and TRBJ1-4, is DTGVSQNPRHKITKRGQNVTFRCDPISEHNRLYWYRQTLGQGPEFLTYFQNEAQLEKSRLLSDRFSAERPKGSFSTLEIQRTEQGDSAMYLCASSLGWGATNEKLFFGSGTQLSVL.

The DNA for the CDR3 is TGTGCCAGCAGTTTAATGGACAGGGCGATTCATAGAACTGAAGCTTTCTTT. This codes for CASSLMDRAIHRTEAFF. The J gene is TRBJ1-1, the V gene TRBV28, with 8 nucleotides matching TRBD1. With V trimmed by 2 bases and J by 5 bases, 13 bases remained unmatched. The CDR3 is made up of 17 amino acids. Germline V CDR1 and CDR2: MDHEN, SYDVKM.

Here the CDR3 reads CSVGGSMTDTQYF. In DNA form, the CDR3 reads TGCAGCGTTGGAGGGAGTATGACAGATACGCAGTATTTT. V usage is TRBV29-1 and J usage is TRBJ2-3; D possibly corresponds to TRBD2 (5 bases). The CDR3 extends over 13 amino acids. Trimming took 4 bases from V and 3 from J, leaving 11 bases between them. Germline V gives CDR1 SQVTM, CDR2 ANQGSEA.

V and J are TRBV4-1 and TRBJ1-3; D is undetermined. The germline gives CDR1 MGHRA, CDR2 YSYEKL. V was pared by 3 bases and J by 1 base, with 10 bases between. The CDR3 has 15 amino acids. The CDR3 spells CASSHPPLSGNTIYF. The CDR3 DNA sequence: TGCGCCAGCAGCCATCCCCCCTTATCTGGAAACACCATATATTTT.

V gene TRBV5-1 combines with J gene TRBJ2-1; 10 positions match TRBD2. The CDR3 consists of 17 residues. Germline V gene lookup returns CDR1 SGHRS and CDR2 YFSETQ. V lost 0 bases, J lost 5 bases, and 8 bases stayed unmatched. This chain's CDR3 is CASSLEAGGPRDNEQFF. CDR3 DNA: TGCGCCAGCAGCTTGGAAGCGGGGGGGCCTCGGGACAATGAGCAGTTCTTC.

The chain couples TRBV5-1 to TRBJ1-4; a possible D gene is TRBD1 (6 bases). Trimming left V 0 bases short and J 11 bases short, with 14 bases between. Germline loops: CDR1 SGHRS, CDR2 YFSETQ. This CDR3 is built from 14 residues. The CDR3: CASSLGDRSGKLFF. The DNA for the CDR3 is TGCGCCAGCAGCTTGGGTGACAGGTCGGGGAAACTGTTTTTT.

This clone has a single count. This chain links TRBV7-3 with TRBJ2-5, with D maybe TRBD2 (5 bases). In germline, CDR1 is SGHTA, CDR2 FQGTGA. This CDR3 has 13 residues. Trimming shortened V by 2 bases and J by 1 base, and 5 bases separated the two germline ends. The CDR3, as DNA: TGTGCCAGCAGCTTAGGACTCCAAGAGACCCAGTACTTC. Residues: CASSLGLQETQYF.

The genes are TRBV6-2 or TRBV6-3 and TRBJ1-2; D is perhaps TRBD1 (5 bases). The CDR3 totals 17 residues. CDR1 and CDR2 (germline): MNHEY, SVGEGT. Trimming removed 2 bases at V and 1 base at J, with 17 bases between. CDR3 DNA sequence: TGTGCCAGCAGTTACCGCGATGGGGACGGTTATAACTATGGCTACACCTTC. Protein product: CASSYRDGDGYNYGYTF.

The chain couples TRBV18 to TRBJ2-5; D gene ambiguous. The V gene's germline CDR1 is KGHSH and CDR2 LQKENI. The V gene lost 0 bases and the J gene lost 4 bases, with 9 bases spanning the gap. The length of the CDR3 is 14 residues. CDR3 sequence reads: CASSPPNVLETQYF. CDR3 bases: TGTGCCAGCTCACCACCGAACGTTTTAGAGACCCAGTACTTC. Together with reference TRBV18 and TRBJ2-5, the CDR3 gives the full variable domain: NAGVMQNPRHLVRRRGQEARLRCSPMKGHSHVYWYRQLPEEGLKFMVYLQKENIIDESGMPKERFSAEFPKEGPSILRIQQVVRGDSAAYFCASSPPNVLETQYFGPGTRLLVL.

This chain uses TRBV5-4 with TRBJ2-3; 15 nucleotides agree with TRBD2. This CDR3 has 15 amino acids. Germline V gene data show CDR1 as SGHNT and CDR2 as YYREEE (reference sequence). The junction had 1 base not matched to a gene; V was cut back by 5 bases and J by 3 bases. DNA for the CDR3: TGTGCCAGCAGTGGACTAGCGGGGGGGACAGATACGCAGTATTTT. Protein sequence: CASSGLAGGTDTQYF.

The chain combines TRBV19 with TRBJ1-1; 7 bases agree with TRBD1. CDR1 is LNHDA and CDR2 is SQIVND in the germline V gene (reference sequence). V shed 5 bases, J shed 1 base, and the junction held 13 bases outside the gene matches. The CDR3 covers 17 residues. The CDR3 region is CASSAALGQPRNTEAFF. In DNA form, the CDR3 reads TGTGCCAGTAGTGCGGCGTTGGGACAGCCGAGGAACACTGAAGCTTTCTTT. Filled out from reference TRBV19 and TRBJ1-1, the complete variable domain reads DGGITQSPKYLFRKEGQNVTLSCEQNLNHDAMYWYRQDPGQGLRLIYYSQIVNDFQKGDIAEGYSVSREKKESFPLTVTSAQKNPTAFYLCASSAALGQPRNTEAFFGQGTRLTVV.

V and J are TRBV6-2 or TRBV6-3 and TRBJ2-2; TRBD2 matches at 9 bases. The V and J ends lost 3 bases and 5 bases, in that order; junction bases with no gene match: 13. The CDR3 covers 18 residues. Per germline, CDR1 MNHEY and CDR2 SVGEGT. CDR3 region: CASSYPGGGARRTGELFF. CDR3 nucleotide sequence: TGTGCCAGCAGTTATCCTGGCGGGGGGGCCCGGCGGACCGGGGAGCTGTTTTTT.

The gene calls are TRBV6-5 and TRBJ1-1; D perhaps matches TRBD1 (5 bases). The V and J ends lost 6 bases and 2 bases respectively, with 13 bases between them. Germline assignment: CDR1 MNHEY and CDR2 SVGAGI. CDR3 length equals 14 residues. The CDR3 protein is CASSNGGVNTEAFF. The CDR3 DNA reads as TGTGCCAGCAGCAACGGGGGGGTTAACACTGAAGCTTTCTTT.

V gene TRBV28 combines with J gene TRBJ2-6; 8 bases align to TRBD1. The CDR3 sequence is 18 residues long. Germline CDR1 MDHEN, CDR2 SYDVKM. Losses at the gene ends were 2 bases for V and 2 bases for J; bases not matched to a gene: 8. CDR3 region: CASSLPGTGRPGANVLTF. The CDR3 DNA is TGTGCCAGCAGTTTACCCGGGACAGGAAGGCCTGGGGCCAACGTCCTGACTTTC.

Here the CDR3 DNA reads TGTGCCAGCAGCTCACAGGGGACGTTAGGAGAAAAACTGTTTTTT. This encodes CASSSQGTLGEKLFF. The V gene is TRBV5-4, the J gene TRBJ1-4, with 7 bases lining up with TRBD1. The J segment lost 8 bases and the V segment lost 3 bases, leaving 10 bases of the junction unmatched. The length of the CDR3 is 15 residues. Germline CDR1 reads SGHNT; CDR2 reads YYREEE (reference sequence).

This clone appeared once. The CDR3 sequence: CASYIIVPSGPQETQYF. Written as DNA, the CDR3 is TGTGCCAGCTATATAATCGTACCTAGCGGTCCCCAAGAGACCCAGTACTTC. The chain carries TRBV6-8 and TRBJ2-5; 7 nucleotides match TRBD2. With V trimmed by 8 bases and J by 1 base, 16 bases remained unmatched. The CDR3 totals 17 residues. Germline V gene data show CDR1 as MNHGY and CDR2 as SAAAGT.

The genes are TRBV7-2 and TRBJ2-3; D is undetermined. CDR1 is SGHTA, CDR2 FQGNSA, per germline. The CDR3 covers 14 residues. Trimming took off 3 bases at V and 2 bases at J, with 9 bases between the two ends. The CDR3 DNA sequence: TGTGCCAGCAGCTTTTATGGATCCACAGATACGCAGTATTTT. This gives the protein CASSFYGSTDTQYF. Full variable domain (rest looked up from reference TRBV7-2 and TRBJ2-3): GAGVSQSPSNKVTEKGKDVELRCDPISGHTALYWYRQSLGQGLEFLIYFQGNSAPDKSGLPSDRFSAERTGGSVSTLTIQRTQQEDSAVYLCASSFYGSTDTQYFGPGTRLTVL.